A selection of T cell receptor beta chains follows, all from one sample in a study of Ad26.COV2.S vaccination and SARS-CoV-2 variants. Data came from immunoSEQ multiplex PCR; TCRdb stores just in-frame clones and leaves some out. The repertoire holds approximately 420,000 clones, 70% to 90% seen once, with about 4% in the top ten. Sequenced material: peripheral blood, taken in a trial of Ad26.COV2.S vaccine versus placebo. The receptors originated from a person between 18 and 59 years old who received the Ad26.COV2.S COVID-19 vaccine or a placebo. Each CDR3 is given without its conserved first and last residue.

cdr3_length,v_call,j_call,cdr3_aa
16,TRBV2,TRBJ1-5,ASSEAPRGGPSNQPQH
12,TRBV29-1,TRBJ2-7,SARPGQGSYEQY
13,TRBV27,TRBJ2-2,ASSLGQRNTGELF
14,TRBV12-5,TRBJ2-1,ASGLVLGQDDNEQF
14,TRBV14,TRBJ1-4,ASSQSPTAANEKLF
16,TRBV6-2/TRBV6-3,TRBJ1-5,ASSYLSIDFNSNQPQH
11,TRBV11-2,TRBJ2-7,ASSLRPNYEQY
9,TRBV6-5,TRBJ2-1,ASGGDNEQF
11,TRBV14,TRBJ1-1,ASSQNRDSEAF
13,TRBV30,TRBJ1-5,AWSVRRVGNQPQH
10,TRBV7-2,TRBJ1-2,ASSPGGYGYT
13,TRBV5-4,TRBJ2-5,ASSSGLAGQETQY
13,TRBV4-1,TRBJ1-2,ASSQDRGSNYGYT
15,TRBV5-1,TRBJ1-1,ASSLRDRGAVDNGYF
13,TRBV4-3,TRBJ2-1,ASSQDGGTYNEQF
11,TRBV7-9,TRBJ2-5,ASSPGARGTQY
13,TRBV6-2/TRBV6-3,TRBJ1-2,ASSYQQTGGDGYT
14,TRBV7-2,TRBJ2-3,ASSLYTNGIADTQY
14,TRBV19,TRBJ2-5,ASSIELAGAQETQY
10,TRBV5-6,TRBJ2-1,ASSSLLNEQF
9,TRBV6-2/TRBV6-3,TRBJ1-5,ASSYSISAH
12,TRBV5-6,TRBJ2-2,ASSGGLNTGELF
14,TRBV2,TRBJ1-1,ASSLEGGGTDTEAF
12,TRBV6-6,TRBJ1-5,ASSFGQGNQPQH
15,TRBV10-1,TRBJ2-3,ASSDRSGPICTDTQY
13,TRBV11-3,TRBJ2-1,ASSLDRDTYNEQF